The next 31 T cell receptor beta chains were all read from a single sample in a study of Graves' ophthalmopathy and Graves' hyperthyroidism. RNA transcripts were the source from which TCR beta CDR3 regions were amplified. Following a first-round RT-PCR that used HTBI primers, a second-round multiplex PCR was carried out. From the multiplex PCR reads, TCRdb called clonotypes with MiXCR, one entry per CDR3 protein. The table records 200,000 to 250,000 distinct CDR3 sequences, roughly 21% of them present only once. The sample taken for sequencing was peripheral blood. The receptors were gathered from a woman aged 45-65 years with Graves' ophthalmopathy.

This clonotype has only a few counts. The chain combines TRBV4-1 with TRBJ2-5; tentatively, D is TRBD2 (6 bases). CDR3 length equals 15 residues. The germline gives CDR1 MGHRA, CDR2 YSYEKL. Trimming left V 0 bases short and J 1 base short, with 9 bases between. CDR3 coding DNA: TGCGCCAGCAGCCAAGAGGTCGGGAGCCAAGAGACCCAGTACTTC. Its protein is CASSQEVGSQETQYF.

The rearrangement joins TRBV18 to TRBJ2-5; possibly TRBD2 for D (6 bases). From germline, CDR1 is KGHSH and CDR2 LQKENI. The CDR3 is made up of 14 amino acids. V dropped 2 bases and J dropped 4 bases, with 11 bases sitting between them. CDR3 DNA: TGTGCCAGCTCACCAGCCTCGGAGGGAGAGACCCAGTACTTC. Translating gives CASSPASEGETQYF.

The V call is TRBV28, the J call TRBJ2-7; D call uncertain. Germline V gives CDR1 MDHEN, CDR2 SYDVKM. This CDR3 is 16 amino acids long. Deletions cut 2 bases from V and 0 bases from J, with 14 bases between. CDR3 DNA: TGTGCCAGCAGTTTAAGTCCGTCGGATTTCTCCTACGAGCAGTACTTC. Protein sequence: CASSLSPSDFSYEQYF.

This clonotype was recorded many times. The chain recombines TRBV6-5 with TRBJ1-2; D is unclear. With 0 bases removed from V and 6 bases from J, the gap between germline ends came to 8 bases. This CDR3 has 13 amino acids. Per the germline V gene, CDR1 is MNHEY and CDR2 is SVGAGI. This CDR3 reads CASSYSYGDGYTF. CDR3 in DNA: TGTGCCAGCAGTTACTCGTATGGAGATGGCTACACCTTC.

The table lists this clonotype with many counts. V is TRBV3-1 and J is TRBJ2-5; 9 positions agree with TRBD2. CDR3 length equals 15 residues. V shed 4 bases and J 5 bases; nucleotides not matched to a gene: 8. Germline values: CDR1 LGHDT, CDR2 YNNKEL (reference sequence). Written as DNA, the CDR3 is TGTGCCAGCAGCCCCTTAGCGGGAGCGCGGGAGACCCAGTACTTC. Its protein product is CASSPLAGARETQYF.

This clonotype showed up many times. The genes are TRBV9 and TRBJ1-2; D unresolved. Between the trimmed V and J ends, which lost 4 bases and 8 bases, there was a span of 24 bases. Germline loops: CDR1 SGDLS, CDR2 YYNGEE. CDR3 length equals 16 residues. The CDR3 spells CASSPRSENEMGGYTF. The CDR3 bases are TGTGCCAGCAGCCCGCGGAGTGAGAACGAAATGGGCGGCTACACCTTC.

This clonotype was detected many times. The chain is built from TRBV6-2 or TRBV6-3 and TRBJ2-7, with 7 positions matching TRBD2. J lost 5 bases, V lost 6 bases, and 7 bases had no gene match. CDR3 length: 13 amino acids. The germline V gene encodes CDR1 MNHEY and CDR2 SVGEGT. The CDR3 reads CASRLAGTNEQYF. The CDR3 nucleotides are TGTGCCAGCAGGCTAGCTGGGACTAACGAGCAGTACTTC.

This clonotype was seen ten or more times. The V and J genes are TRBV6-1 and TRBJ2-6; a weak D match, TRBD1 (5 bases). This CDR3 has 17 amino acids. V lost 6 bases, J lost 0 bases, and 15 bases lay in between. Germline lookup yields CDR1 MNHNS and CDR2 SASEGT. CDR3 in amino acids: CASSHTGQSSGANVLTF. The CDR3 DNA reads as TGTGCCAGCAGCCATACAGGCCAAAGCTCTGGGGCCAACGTCCTGACTTTC.

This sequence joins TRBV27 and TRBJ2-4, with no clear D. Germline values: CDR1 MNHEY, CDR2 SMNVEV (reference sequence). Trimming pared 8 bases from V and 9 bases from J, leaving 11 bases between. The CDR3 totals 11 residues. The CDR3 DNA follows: TGTGCCAGCGTCGGGTACGGCATTCAGTACTTC. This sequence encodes CASVGYGIQYF.

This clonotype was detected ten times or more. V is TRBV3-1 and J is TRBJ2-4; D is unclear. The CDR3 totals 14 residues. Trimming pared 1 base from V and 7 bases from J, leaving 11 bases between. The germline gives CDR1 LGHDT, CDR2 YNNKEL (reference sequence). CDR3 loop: CASSQGGLGNIQYF. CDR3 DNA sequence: TGTGCCAGCAGCCAAGGAGGCCTAGGGAACATTCAGTACTTC.

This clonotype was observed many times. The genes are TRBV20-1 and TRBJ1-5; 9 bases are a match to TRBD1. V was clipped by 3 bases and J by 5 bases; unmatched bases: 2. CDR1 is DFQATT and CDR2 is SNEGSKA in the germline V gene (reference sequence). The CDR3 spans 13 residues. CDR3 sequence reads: CSASTGGDQPQHF. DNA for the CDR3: TGCAGTGCTAGTACAGGGGGCGATCAGCCCCAGCATTTT.

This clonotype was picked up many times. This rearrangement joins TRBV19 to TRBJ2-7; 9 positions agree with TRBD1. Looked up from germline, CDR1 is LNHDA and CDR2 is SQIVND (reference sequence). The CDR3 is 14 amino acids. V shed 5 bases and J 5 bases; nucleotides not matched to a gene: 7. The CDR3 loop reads CASSQTGGIDEQYF. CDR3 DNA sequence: TGTGCCAGTAGTCAAACAGGGGGCATCGACGAGCAGTACTTC. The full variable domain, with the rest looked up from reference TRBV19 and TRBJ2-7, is DGGITQSPKYLFRKEGQNVTLSCEQNLNHDAMYWYRQDPGQGLRLIYYSQIVNDFQKGDIAEGYSVSREKKESFPLTVTSAQKNPTAFYLCASSQTGGIDEQYFGPGTRLTVT.

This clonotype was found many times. CDR3 sequence (DNA): TGTGCCAGCAGTTACTCTCAGGGCTACGAGCAGTACTTC. Translating it yields CASSYSQGYEQYF. The V and J genes are TRBV6-5 and TRBJ2-7, with D tentatively TRBD1 (5 bases). The CDR3 covers 13 residues. Per the germline V gene, CDR1 is MNHEY and CDR2 is SVGAGI. V was trimmed by 0 bases and J by 3 bases, leaving 6 bases between them.

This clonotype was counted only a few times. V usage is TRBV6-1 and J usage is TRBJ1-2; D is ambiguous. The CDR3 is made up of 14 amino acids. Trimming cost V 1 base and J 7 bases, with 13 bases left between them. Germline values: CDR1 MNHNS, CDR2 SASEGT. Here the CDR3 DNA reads TGTGCCAGCAGTGAAGGCGAGTCCTCGTTTGGCTACACCTTC. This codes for CASSEGESSFGYTF.

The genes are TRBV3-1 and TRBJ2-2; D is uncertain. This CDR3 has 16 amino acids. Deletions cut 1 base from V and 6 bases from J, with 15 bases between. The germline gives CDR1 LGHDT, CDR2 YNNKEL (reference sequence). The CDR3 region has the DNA TGTGCCAGCAGCCAAGGACCCCTGGGCCCCGCCGGGGAGCTGTTTTTT. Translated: CASSQGPLGPAGELFF.

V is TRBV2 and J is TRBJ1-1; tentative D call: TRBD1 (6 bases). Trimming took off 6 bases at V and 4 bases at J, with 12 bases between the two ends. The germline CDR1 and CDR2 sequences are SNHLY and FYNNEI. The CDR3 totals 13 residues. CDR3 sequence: CASSLTGPTEAFF. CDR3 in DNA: TGTGCCAGCAGCTTAACAGGGCCCACTGAAGCTTTCTTT.

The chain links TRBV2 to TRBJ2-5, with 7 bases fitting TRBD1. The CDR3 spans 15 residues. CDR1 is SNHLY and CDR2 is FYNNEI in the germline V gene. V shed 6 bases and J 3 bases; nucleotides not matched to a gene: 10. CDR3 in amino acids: CASSKYRGREETQYF. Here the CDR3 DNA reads TGTGCCAGCAGCAAATACAGGGGAAGGGAAGAGACCCAGTACTTC.

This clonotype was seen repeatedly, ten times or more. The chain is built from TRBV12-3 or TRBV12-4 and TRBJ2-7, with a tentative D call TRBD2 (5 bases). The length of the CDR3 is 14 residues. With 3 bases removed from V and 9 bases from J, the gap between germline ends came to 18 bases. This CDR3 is CASSFGMGSLAQYF. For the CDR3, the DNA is TGTGCCAGCAGTTTCGGGATGGGGTCCCTCGCGCAGTACTTC.

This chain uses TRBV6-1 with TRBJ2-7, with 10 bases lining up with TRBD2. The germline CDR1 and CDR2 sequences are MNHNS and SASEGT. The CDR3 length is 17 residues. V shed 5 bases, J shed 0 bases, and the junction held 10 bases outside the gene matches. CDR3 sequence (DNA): TGTGCCAGCAGTAGGATCCGGACTAGCGGATACTCCTACGAGCAGTACTTC. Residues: CASSRIRTSGYSYEQYF.

In nucleotides, the CDR3 is TGTGCCAGCAGTTACTCTGGGGGAGGGGGCACCGGGGAGCTGTTTTTT. It specifies CASSYSGGGGTGELFF. The chain carries TRBV6-5 and TRBJ2-2; possible D gene TRBD2, 7 bases. V was cut by 0 bases and J by 4 bases, with 12 bases left in between. CDR1 is MNHEY and CDR2 is SVGAGI in the germline V gene. This CDR3 region has 16 residues.

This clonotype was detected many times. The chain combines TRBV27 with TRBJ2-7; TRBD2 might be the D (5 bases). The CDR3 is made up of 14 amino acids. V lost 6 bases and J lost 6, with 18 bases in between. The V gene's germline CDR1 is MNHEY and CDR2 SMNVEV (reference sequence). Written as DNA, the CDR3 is TGTGCCAGCAGCGAAGCGGTCCGACTATCCGAGCAGTACTTC. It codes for CASSEAVRLSEQYF.

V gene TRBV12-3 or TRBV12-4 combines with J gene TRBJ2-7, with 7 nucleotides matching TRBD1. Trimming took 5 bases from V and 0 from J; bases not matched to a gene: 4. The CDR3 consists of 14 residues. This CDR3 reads CASSLTGTSYEQYF. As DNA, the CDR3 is TGTGCCAGCAGTCTGACAGGGACCTCCTACGAGCAGTACTTC.

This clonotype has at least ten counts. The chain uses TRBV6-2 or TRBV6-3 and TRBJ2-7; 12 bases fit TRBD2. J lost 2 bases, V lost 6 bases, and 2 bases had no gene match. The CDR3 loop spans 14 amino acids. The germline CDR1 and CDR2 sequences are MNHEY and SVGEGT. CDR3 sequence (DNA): TGTGCCAGCAGATCTAGCGGGAGGGCCTACGAGCAGTACTTC. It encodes CASRSSGRAYEQYF.

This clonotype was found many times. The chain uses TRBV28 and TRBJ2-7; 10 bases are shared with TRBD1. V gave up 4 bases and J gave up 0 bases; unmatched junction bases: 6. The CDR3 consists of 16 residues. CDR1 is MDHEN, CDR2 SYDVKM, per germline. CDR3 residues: CASSSAGQGLSYEQYF. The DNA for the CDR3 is TGTGCCAGCAGTTCGGCGGGACAGGGGCTCTCCTACGAGCAGTACTTC.

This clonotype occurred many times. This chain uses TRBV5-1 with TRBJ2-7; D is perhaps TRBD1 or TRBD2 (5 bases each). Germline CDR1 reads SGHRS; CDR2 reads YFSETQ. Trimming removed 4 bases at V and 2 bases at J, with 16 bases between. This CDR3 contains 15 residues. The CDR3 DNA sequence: TGCGCCAGCAGCAACGGGGACGGTTTCGCCTACGAGCAGTACTTC. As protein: CASSNGDGFAYEQYF. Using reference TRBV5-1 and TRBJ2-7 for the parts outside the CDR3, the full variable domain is KAGVTQTPRYLIKTRGQQVTLSCSPISGHRSVSWYQQTPGQGLQFLFEYFSETQRNKGNFPGRFSGRQFSNSRSEMNVSTLELGDSALYLCASSNGDGFAYEQYFGPGTRLTVT.

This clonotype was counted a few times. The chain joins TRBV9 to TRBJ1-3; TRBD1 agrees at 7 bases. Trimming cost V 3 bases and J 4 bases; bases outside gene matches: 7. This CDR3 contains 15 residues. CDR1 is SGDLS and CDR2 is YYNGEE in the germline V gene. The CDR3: CASSGSRGQGNTIYF. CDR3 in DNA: TGTGCCAGCAGCGGATCGAGGGGGCAAGGAAACACCATATATTTT.

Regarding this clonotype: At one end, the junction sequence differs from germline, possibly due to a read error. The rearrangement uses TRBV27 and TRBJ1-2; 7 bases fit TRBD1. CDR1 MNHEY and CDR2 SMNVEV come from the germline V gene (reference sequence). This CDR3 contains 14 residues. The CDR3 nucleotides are TGTGCCACCCAAGCCGTCAGGGGGGATGGTGGCTACATCTTC. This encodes CATQAVRGDGGYIF.

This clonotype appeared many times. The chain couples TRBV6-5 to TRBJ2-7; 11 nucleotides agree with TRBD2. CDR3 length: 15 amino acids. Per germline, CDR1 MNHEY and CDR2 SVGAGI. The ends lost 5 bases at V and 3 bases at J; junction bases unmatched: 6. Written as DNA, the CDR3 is TGTGCCAGCAGTGTACTAGCGGGAGCAAACTACGAGCAGTACTTC. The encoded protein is CASSVLAGANYEQYF.

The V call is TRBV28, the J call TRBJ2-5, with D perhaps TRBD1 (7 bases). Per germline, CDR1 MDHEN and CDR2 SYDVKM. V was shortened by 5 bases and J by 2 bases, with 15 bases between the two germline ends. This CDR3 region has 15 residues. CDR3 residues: CASSRGTARQETQYF. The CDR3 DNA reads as TGTGCCAGCAGTCGGGGGACAGCGAGACAAGAGACCCAGTACTTC.

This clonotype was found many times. CDR3 amino acids: CASSFEVGYSNQPQHF. The CDR3 coding sequence is TGTGCCAGCAGTTTCGAAGTGGGTTATAGCAATCAGCCCCAGCATTTT. The chain joins TRBV12-3 or TRBV12-4 to TRBJ1-5, with D unresolved. The CDR3 has 16 residues. V was cut by 3 bases and J by 0 bases, with 12 bases left in between.

In nucleotides, the CDR3 is TGTGCCAGCACACCACTGGGGTCGTACGCTGAAGCTTTCTTT. Its protein product is CASTPLGSYAEAFF. The V gene is TRBV27, the J gene TRBJ1-1; no clear D gene. Per the germline V gene, CDR1 is MNHEY and CDR2 is SMNVEV (reference sequence). The CDR3 has 14 amino acids. The germline V and J ends were trimmed by 7 bases and 6 bases, with 18 bases remaining between them.